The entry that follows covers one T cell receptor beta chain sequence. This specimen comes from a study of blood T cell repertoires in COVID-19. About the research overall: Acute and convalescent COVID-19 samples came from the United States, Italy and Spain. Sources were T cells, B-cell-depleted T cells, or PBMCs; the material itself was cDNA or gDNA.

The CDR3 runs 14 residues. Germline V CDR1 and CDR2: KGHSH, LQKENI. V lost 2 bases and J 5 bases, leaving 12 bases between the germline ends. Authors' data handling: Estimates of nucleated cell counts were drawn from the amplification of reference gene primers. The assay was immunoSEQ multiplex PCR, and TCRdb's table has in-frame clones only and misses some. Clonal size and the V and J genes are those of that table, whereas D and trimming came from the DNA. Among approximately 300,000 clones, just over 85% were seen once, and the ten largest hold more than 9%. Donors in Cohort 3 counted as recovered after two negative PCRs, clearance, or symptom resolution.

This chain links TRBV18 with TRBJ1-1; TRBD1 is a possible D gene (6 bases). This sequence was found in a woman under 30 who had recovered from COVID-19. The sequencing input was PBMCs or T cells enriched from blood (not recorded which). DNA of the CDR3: TGTGCCAGCTCACCATTTGGGGGCCGGACTGAAGCTTTCTTT. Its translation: CASSPFGGRTEAFF.